Listed below are T cell receptor beta chains from one sample, sequenced in a study of T cell responses to AZD1222 COVID-19 vaccine. Here immunoSEQ multiplex PCR was the method, and the copy in TCRdb shows in-frame clones only, minus some. The sample includes around 200,000 clones, approximately 95% of them seen just once. Sequenced material: peripheral blood, taken on day 0 of AZD1222 vaccination. These receptors were collected from an adult in good health. Both conserved end residues are part of each CDR3. The order of the fields is D gene, clone size, J gene, V gene, CDR3 protein, CDR3 DNA. The D gene is left open where the match is weak. Clone size is stated in some rows and not others, as once, few, many or a class when expanded.

TRBD2 once TRBJ2-1 TRBV9 CASSVAGTSLTYNEQFF TGTGCCAGCAGCGTAGCTGGGACTAGTTTAACCTACAATGAGCAGTTCTTC
NA once TRBJ2-1 TRBV28 CASNAHTPRVDEQFF TGTGCCAGCAATGCCCATACGCCAAGGGTCGATGAGCAGTTCTTC
NA NA TRBJ2-1 TRBV6-5 CASSYSSDGGVNEQFF TGTGCCAGCAGTTACTCGTCCGATGGGGGCGTCAATGAGCAGTTCTTC
NA NA TRBJ2-4 TRBV14 CASSQDTRVGRNIQYF TGTGCCAGCAGCCAAGATACCAGGGTGGGTAGGAACATTCAGTACTTC
NA NA TRBJ1-1 TRBV7-8 CASSHGTEAFF TGTGCCAGCAGCCACGGCACTGAAGCTTTCTTT
NA NA TRBJ1-2 TRBV14 CASSQGGHGYTF TGTGCCAGCAGCCAGGGGGGTCATGGCTACACCTTC
NA NA TRBJ1-2 TRBV6-6 CASSHKYNAVGLGEANYGYTF TGTGCCAGCAGTCACAAATACAACGCTGTAGGGCTAGGGGAGGCTAACTATGGCTACACCTTC
TRBD2 NA TRBJ2-7 TRBV6-5 CASSEGLADSYEQYF TGTGCCAGCAGCGAGGGACTAGCGGACTCCTACGAGCAGTACTTC
TRBD1 once TRBJ1-2 TRBV6-5 CASSYSGQANYGYTF TGTGCCAGCAGTTACTCAGGACAGGCTAACTATGGCTACACCTTC
NA NA TRBJ2-5 TRBV6-5 CASSYRETQYF TGTGCCAGCAGTTACCGAGAGACCCAGTACTTC
NA NA TRBJ1-1 TRBV12-3/TRBV12-4 CAAFRAVNTEAFF TGTGCCGCGTTTAGGGCAGTTAACACTGAAGCTTTCTTT
TRBD2 few TRBJ2-7 TRBV25-1 CASRGTSGSYEQYF TGTGCCAGCCGCGGTACTAGCGGGAGCTACGAGCAGTACTTC
NA NA TRBJ1-1 TRBV6-5 CASRAIDGENTEAFF TGTGCCAGCAGGGCAATAGACGGAGAGAACACTGAAGCTTTCTTT
NA NA TRBJ2-2 TRBV19 CASRPSRLTDELFF TGTGCCAGTAGGCCTTCCAGACTGACCGATGAGCTGTTTTTT
TRBD1 NA TRBJ2-7 TRBV27 CASSSQQGYEQYF TGTGCCAGCAGTTCGCAACAGGGGTACGAGCAGTACTTC
NA once TRBJ1-6 TRBV7-9 CASSPPPDGYNSPLHF TGTGCCAGCAGCCCACCCCCGGACGGCTATAATTCACCCCTCCACTTT
NA NA TRBJ1-1 TRBV10-2 CASSGYSYTEAFF TGCGCCAGCAGCGGTTATTCCTACACTGAAGCTTTCTTT
TRBD2 NA TRBJ2-5 TRBV28 CASSVAGGGETQYF TGTGCCAGCAGTGTAGCGGGAGGAGGAGAGACCCAGTACTTC
NA NA TRBJ1-2 TRBV7-2 CASSLYLQGDGYTF TGTGCCAGCAGCTTATATCTCCAGGGCGATGGCTACACCTTC
NA NA TRBJ2-1 TRBV19 CASSHRRGGGRNEQFF TGTGCCAGTAGCCACCGCCGAGGGGGGGGTCGGAATGAGCAGTTCTTC
NA NA TRBJ1-5 TRBV3-1/TRBV3-2 CASSQDGGTNQPQHF TGTGCCAGCAGCCAAGATGGGGGGACCAATCAGCCCCAGCATTTT
NA NA TRBJ2-1 TRBV5-1 CASTGQGVFAEQFF TGCGCCAGCACGGGGCAGGGAGTTTTTGCTGAGCAGTTCTTC
TRBD2 NA TRBJ2-7 TRBV27 CASSLGWGGSSSYEQYF TGTGCCAGCAGTTTGGGGTGGGGGGGTTCAAGCTCCTACGAGCAGTACTTC
TRBD1 NA TRBJ2-7 TRBV3-1/TRBV3-2 CASTGQDRDYEQYF TGTGCCAGCACCGGACAGGATAGGGACTACGAGCAGTACTTC
TRBD1 few TRBJ2-2 TRBV11-2 CASSLDRAWDRVNTGELFF TGTGCCAGCAGCTTAGATAGAGCGTGGGACAGGGTAAACACCGGGGAGCTGTTTTTT
TRBD2 NA TRBJ2-6 TRBV6-2/TRBV6-3 CASSYGGLTVVGVLTF TGTGCCAGCAGTTACGGGGGACTAACCGTCGTCGGCGTCCTGACTTTC
TRBD2 NA TRBJ2-5 TRBV3-1/TRBV3-2 CASSQGGLAGTQETQYF TGTGCCAGCAGCCAAGGGGGACTAGCGGGGACACAAGAGACCCAGTACTTC
NA NA TRBJ2-7 TRBV6-5 CASSYQGGPYEQYF TGTGCCAGCAGTTACCAGGGGGGTCCCTACGAGCAGTACTTC
NA NA TRBJ1-2 TRBV18 CASSRSLGGDSNYGYTF TGTGCCAGCTCACGGAGCCTTGGAGGGGACTCTAACTATGGCTACACCTTC
NA NA TRBJ2-7 TRBV19 CASSIGNFGEQYF TGTGCCAGTAGTATCGGGAATTTCGGCGAGCAGTACTTC
NA NA TRBJ1-6 TRBV21-1 CASSSPGALHF TGTGCCAGCAGCTCCCCAGGGGCCCTCCACTTT
NA NA TRBJ1-2 TRBV19 CASTSGRYGYTF TGTGCCAGTACATCAGGAAGGTATGGCTACACCTTC
TRBD1 NA TRBJ1-2 TRBV29-1 CSVDPLRGERDGYTF TGCAGCGTTGACCCTCTCAGGGGGGAGAGGGATGGCTACACCTTC
TRBD1 NA TRBJ2-2 TRBV3-1/TRBV3-2 CASSKGQGAGELFF TGTGCCAGCAGCAAGGGACAGGGTGCCGGGGAGCTGTTTTTT
NA once TRBJ1-6 TRBV4-1 CASSQNPGVEVGSPLHF TGCGCCAGCAGCCAGAATCCGGGAGTAGAAGTGGGTTCACCCCTCCACTTT
NA NA TRBJ1-5 TRBV3-1/TRBV3-2 CASSQEGYQPQHF TGTGCCAGCAGCCAGGAAGGGTATCAGCCCCAGCATTTT
NA NA TRBJ2-1 TRBV27 CASSWGAGPNEQFF TGTGCCAGCAGTTGGGGGGCGGGGCCCAATGAGCAGTTCTTC
NA NA TRBJ2-5 TRBV7-6 CASSLSRAETQYF TGTGCCAGCAGCTTATCCCGAGCGGAGACCCAGTACTTC
NA NA TRBJ1-3 TRBV5-1 CASSLSGVTGNTIYF TGCGCCAGCAGCTTGTCGGGGGTTACTGGAAACACCATATATTTT
NA NA TRBJ1-5 TRBV18 CASSPDSNQPQHF TGTGCCAGCTCACCGGATAGCAATCAGCCCCAGCATTTT
TRBD1 NA TRBJ2-1 TRBV7-2 CASSSGQGPFNEQFF TGTGCCAGCAGCTCCGGACAGGGTCCGTTCAATGAGCAGTTCTTC
NA NA TRBJ2-4 TRBV6-7 CASSSRTGLKKNIQYF TGTGCCAGCAGTTCCAGGACTGGACTCAAAAAAAACATTCAGTACTTC
NA NA TRBJ2-7 TRBV5-5 CASSLYSIRQASYEQYF TGTGCCAGCAGCTTGTATTCGATTAGGCAGGCCTCCTACGAGCAGTACTTC
TRBD2 NA TRBJ2-2 TRBV7-9 CASSLPLAGDTGELFF TGTGCCAGCAGCTTACCACTAGCGGGAGACACCGGGGAGCTGTTTTTT
TRBD1 once TRBJ1-5 TRBV19 CASSTSYRGAGQPQHF TGTGCCAGTAGTACCTCATACAGGGGGGCAGGACAGCCCCAGCATTTT
NA NA TRBJ1-5 TRBV24-1 CATSDRPPLDGNQPQHF TGTGCCACCAGTGACAGACCACCCCTTGACGGTAATCAGCCCCAGCATTTT
NA NA TRBJ1-5 TRBV3-1/TRBV3-2 CASSQDTDQPQHF TGTGCCAGCAGCCAAGATACTGATCAGCCCCAGCATTTT
TRBD2 NA TRBJ2-5 TRBV6-5 CASSYAVAGGQETQYF TGTGCCAGCAGTTACGCGGTAGCGGGAGGACAAGAGACCCAGTACTTC
NA NA TRBJ2-5 TRBV5-1 CASSLGTALGETQYF TGCGCCAGCAGCTTGGGGACTGCTTTGGGGGAGACCCAGTACTTC
TRBD1 NA TRBJ2-2 TRBV9 CASSATGGTGELFF TGTGCCAGCAGCGCGACAGGGGGCACCGGGGAGCTGTTTTTT
NA NA TRBJ1-2 TRBV15 CATSTRSLNYGYTF TGTGCCACCAGCACCCGCAGCCTTAACTATGGCTACACCTTC
TRBD1 NA TRBJ1-2 TRBV12-5 CASGLGGAGGFGTYGYTF TGTGCTAGTGGTTTGGGTGGGGCAGGGGGCTTCGGAACCTATGGCTACACCTTC
TRBD1 NA TRBJ1-1 TRBV28 CASTQGGRMSDDPEAFF TGTGCCAGCACCCAGGGGGGGCGCATGTCGGACGATCCTGAAGCTTTCTTT
NA NA TRBJ1-5 TRBV7-6 CASSLGISQPQHF TGTGCCAGCAGCTTGGGGATCAGCCAGCCCCAGCATTTT
NA NA TRBJ2-7 TRBV5-1 CASSLPLADSYEQYF TGCGCCAGCAGCTTGCCATTAGCGGACTCCTACGAGCAGTACTTC